This TCR beta chain was found in a study of CD4 T cells in relation to SARS-CoV-2 and coronaviruses. CD4+ T cells from unexposed donors were obtained before the COVID-19 pandemic (2011-2018). V was trimmed by 3 bases and J by 4 bases, leaving 10 bases between them. Germline V lookup: CDR1 MNHEY, CDR2 SMNVEV (reference sequence). CDR3 size: 14 residues. Only in-frame clones appear in the TCRdb table, and some are missing; sequencing was by immunoSEQ multiplex PCR. The data hold 60,000 or so clones, with 94% observed a single time. The chain employs TRBV27 and TRBJ2-4; D may be TRBD1 (6 bases). Sequencing was carried out using naive CD4+ T cells from PBMCs. The subset: naive CD4+ T cells isolated by negative enrichment. This clonotype was obtained from a human donor in good health. The CDR3 here is CASSFLQGKNIQYF. Here the CDR3 DNA reads TGTGCCAGCAGTTTTTTGCAGGGGAAAAACATTCAGTACTTC.